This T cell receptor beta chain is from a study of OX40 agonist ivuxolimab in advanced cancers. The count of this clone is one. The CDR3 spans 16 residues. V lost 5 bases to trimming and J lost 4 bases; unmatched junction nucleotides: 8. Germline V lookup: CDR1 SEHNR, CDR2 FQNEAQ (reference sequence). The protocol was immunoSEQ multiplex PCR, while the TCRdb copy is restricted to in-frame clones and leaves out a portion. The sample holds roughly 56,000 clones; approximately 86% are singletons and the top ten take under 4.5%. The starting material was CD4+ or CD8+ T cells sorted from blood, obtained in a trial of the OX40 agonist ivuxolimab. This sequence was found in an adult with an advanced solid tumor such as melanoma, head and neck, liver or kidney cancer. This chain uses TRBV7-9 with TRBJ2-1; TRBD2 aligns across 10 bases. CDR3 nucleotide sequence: TGTGCCAGCAGCCTCCTAGCGGGAGTAGATTACAATGAGCAGTTCTTC. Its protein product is CASSLLAGVDYNEQFF.